This T cell receptor (beta chain) was found in a study of cytomegalovirus exposure and HLA in healthy donors. The study, taken as a whole, reports: Several of the most significant clusters appeared, in a later analysis, to be linked to common viral pathogens.

It was with 60 Vbeta and 13 Jbeta primers that the PCR ran. Libraries were prepared by immunoSEQ multiplex PCR; TCRdb keeps only in-frame clonotypes and omits some of them. The table has 250,000 to 350,000 clones, about four fifths seen once. The CDR3 is 15 amino acids. Germline CDR1 reads MRHNA; CDR2 reads SNTAGT. Trimming cost V 0 bases and J 7 bases, with 13 bases left between them. This clone appeared a single time. What it binds is unknown. The chain is built from TRBV6-4 and TRBJ2-1; D gene uncertain. This sequence originates from a girl aged 2-9 years in good health and CMV-seronegative. Sequences were obtained from PBMCs. The CDR3 nucleotides read TGTGCCAGCAGTGACTCGAGCGACGGTCAGAATGAGCAGTTCTTC. Its translation is CASSDSSDGQNEQFF.